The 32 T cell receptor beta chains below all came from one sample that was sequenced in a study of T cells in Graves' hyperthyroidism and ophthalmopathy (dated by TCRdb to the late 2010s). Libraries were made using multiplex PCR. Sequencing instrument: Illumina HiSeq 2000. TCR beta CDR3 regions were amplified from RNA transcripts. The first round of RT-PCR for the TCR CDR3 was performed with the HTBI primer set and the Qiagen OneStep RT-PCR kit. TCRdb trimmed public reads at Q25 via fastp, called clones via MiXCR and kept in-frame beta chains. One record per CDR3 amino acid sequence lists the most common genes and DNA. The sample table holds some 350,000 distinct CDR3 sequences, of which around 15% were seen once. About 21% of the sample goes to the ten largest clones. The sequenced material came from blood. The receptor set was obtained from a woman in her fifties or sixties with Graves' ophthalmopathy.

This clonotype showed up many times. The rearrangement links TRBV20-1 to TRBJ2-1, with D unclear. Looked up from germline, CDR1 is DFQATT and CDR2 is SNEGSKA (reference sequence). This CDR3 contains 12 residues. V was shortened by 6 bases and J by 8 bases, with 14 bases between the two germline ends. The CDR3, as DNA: TGCAGTGCCTCTTCTAAAGGCGATGAGCAGTTCTTC. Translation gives CSASSKGDEQFF.

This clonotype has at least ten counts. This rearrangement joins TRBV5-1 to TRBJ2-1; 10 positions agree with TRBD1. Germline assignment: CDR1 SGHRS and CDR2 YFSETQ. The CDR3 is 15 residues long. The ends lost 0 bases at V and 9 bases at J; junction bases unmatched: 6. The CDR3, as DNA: TGCGCCAGCAGCTTGGGTGACAGGGGGCCGTTTGAGCAGTTCTTC. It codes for CASSLGDRGPFEQFF.

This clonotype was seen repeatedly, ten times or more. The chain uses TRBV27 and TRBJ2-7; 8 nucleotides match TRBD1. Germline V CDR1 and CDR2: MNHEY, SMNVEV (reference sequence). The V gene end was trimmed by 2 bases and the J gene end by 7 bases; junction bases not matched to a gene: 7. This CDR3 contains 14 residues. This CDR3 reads CASSLGGQGTEQYF. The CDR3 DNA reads TGTGCCAGCAGTTTAGGAGGACAGGGCACAGAGCAGTACTTC.

Here the CDR3 DNA reads TGTGCCATCAGGGGGGACGCAAATGAGCAGTTCTTC. Its translation: CAIRGDANEQFF. The chain links TRBV10-3 to TRBJ2-1; D assignment may be TRBD1 or TRBD2 (5 bases each). The CDR3 covers 12 residues. V dropped 6 bases and J dropped 7 bases, with 10 bases sitting between them. Germline values: CDR1 ENHRY, CDR2 SYGVKD.

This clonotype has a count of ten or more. The chain's CDR3 is CASSLGGQGNEQFF. The DNA for the CDR3 is TGTGCCAGCAGCTTGGGGGGACAGGGGAATGAGCAGTTCTTC. The gene calls are TRBV7-2 and TRBJ2-1; 10 bases map to TRBD1. From germline, CDR1 is SGHTA and CDR2 FQGNSA. This CDR3 is 14 amino acids long. V dropped 3 bases and J dropped 7; count of bases not matched to a gene: 3.

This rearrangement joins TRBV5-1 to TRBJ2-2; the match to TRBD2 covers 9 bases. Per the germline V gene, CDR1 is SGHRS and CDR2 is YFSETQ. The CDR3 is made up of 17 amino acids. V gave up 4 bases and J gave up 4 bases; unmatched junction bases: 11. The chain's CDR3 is CASSALLAREGTGELFF. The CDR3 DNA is TGCGCCAGCAGCGCCCTCCTAGCGCGGGAGGGCACCGGGGAGCTGTTTTTT.

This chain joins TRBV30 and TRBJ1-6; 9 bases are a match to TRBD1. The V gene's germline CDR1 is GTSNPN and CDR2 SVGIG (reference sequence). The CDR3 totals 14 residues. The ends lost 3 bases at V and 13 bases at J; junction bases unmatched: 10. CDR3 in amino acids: CAWRGDRALGPLHF. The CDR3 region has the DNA TGTGCCTGGAGAGGGGACAGGGCCCTAGGGCCCCTCCACTTT.

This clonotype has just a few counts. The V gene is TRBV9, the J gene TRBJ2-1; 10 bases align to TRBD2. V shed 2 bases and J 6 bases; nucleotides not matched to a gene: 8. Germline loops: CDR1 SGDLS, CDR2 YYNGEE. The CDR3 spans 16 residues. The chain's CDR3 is CASSVGVAGGPNEQFF. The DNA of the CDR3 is TGTGCCAGCAGCGTCGGAGTAGCGGGAGGTCCCAATGAGCAGTTCTTC.

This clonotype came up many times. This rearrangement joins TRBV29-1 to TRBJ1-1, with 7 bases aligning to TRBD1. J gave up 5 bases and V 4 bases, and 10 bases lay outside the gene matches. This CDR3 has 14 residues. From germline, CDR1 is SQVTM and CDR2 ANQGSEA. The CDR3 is CSVALQGFGTEAFF. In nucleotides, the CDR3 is TGCAGCGTTGCACTACAGGGGTTTGGGACTGAAGCTTTCTTT.

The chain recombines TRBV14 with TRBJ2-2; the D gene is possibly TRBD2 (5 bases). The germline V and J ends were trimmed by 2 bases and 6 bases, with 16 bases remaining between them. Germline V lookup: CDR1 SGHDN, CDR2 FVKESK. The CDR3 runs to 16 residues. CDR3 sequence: CASSQFGSAVAGELFF. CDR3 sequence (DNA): TGTGCCAGCAGCCAATTTGGGAGTGCGGTCGCCGGGGAGCTGTTTTTT.

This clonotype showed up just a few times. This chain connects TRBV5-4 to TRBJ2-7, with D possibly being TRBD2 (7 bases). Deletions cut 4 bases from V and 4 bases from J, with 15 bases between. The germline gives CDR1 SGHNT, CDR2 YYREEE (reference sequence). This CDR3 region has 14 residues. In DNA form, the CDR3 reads TGTGCCAGCAGCCAAGCGGGGAGGGGGTACGAGCAGTACTTC. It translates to CASSQAGRGYEQYF.

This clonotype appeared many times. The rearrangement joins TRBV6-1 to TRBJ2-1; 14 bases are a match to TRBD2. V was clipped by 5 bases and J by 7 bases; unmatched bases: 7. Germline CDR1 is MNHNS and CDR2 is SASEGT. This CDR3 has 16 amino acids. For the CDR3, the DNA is TGTGCCAGCAGTCGGCGACTAGCGGGAGGGGGGAATGAGCAGTTCTTC. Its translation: CASSRRLAGGGNEQFF.

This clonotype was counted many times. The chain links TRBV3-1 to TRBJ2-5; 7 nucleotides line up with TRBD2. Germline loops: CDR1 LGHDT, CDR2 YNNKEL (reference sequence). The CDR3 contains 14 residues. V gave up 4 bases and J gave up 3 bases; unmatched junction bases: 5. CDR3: CASSPSGTKETQYF. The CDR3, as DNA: TGTGCCAGCAGCCCTTCCGGGACTAAAGAGACCCAGTACTTC.

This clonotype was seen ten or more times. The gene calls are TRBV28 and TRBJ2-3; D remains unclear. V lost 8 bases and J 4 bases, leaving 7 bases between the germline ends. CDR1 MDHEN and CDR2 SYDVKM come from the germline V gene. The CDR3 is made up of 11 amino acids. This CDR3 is CASLRADTQYF. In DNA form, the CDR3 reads TGTGCCAGCTTAAGGGCAGATACGCAGTATTTT.

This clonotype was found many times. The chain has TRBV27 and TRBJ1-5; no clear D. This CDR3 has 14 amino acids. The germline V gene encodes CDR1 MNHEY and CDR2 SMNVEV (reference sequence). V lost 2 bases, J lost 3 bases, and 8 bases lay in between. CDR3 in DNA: TGTGCCAGCAGTTTAACCGCGTTCAATCAGCCCCAGCATTTT. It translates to CASSLTAFNQPQHF.

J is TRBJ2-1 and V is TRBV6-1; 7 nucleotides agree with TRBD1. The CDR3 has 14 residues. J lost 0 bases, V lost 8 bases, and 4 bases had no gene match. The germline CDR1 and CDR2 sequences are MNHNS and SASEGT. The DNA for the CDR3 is TGTGCCAGCCTGGACAGGAGCTCCTACAATGAGCAGTTCTTC. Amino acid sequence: CASLDRSSYNEQFF.

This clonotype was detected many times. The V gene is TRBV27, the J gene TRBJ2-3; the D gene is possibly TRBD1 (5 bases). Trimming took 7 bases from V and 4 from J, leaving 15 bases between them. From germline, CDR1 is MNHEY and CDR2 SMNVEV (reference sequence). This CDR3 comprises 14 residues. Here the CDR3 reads CASNQGPRPDTQYF. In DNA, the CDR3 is TGTGCCAGCAATCAGGGTCCGCGCCCAGATACGCAGTATTTT.

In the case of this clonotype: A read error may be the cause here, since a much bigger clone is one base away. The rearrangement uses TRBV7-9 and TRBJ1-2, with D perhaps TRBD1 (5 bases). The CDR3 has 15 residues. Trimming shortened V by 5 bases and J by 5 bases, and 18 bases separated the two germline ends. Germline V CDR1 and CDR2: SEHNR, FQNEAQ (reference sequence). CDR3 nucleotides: TGTGCCAGCAGCCCGGCCGCCAGGGAGGGATATGGCTACACCTTC. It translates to CASSPAAREGYGYTF.

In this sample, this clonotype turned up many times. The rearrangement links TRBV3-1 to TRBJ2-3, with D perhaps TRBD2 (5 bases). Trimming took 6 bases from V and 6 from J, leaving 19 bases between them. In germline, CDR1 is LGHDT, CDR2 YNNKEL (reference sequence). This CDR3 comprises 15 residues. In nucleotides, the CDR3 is TGTGCCAGCAGACTTACTAGACTGCGTTCGGATACGCAGTATTTT. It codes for CASRLTRLRSDTQYF.

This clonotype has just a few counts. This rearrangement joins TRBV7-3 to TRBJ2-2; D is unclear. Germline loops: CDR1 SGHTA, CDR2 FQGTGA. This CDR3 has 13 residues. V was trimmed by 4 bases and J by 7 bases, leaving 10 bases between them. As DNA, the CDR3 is TGTGCCAGCAGCTCCTTCCCCCGCGGGGAGCTGTTTTTT. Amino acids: CASSSFPRGELFF.

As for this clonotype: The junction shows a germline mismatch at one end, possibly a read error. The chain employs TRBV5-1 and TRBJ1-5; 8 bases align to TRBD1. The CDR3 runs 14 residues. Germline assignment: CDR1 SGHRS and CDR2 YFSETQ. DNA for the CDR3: TGCGCCAGCAGCTCCGGGACAGGAGATCAGCTCCAGCATTTT. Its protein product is CASSSGTGDQLQHF. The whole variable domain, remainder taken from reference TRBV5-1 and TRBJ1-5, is KAGVTQTPRYLIKTRGQQVTLSCSPISGHRSVSWYQQTPGQGLQFLFEYFSETQRNKGNFPGRFSGRQFSNSRSEMNVSTLELGDSALYLCASSSGTGDQLQHFGDGTRLSIL.

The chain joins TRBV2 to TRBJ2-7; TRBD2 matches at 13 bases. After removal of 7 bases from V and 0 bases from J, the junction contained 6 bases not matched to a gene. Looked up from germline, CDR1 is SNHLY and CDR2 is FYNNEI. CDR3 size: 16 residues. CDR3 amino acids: CASKMTSGGSSYEQYF. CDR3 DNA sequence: TGTGCCAGCAAAATGACTAGCGGGGGGAGCTCCTACGAGCAGTACTTC.

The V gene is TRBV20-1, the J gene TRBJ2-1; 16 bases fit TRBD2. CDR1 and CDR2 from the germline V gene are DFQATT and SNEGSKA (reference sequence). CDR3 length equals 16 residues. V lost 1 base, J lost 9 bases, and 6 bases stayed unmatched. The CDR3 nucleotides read TGCAGTGCTAGAGGGGGACTAGCGGGAGGGCCGCCTGAGCAGTTCTTC. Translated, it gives CSARGGLAGGPPEQFF.

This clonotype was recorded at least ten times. The CDR3 sequence is CASSLRLAGIDTQYF. As DNA, the CDR3 is TGTGCCAGCAGTTTAAGACTAGCGGGAATAGATACGCAGTATTTT. The chain employs TRBV27 and TRBJ2-3; 11 positions match TRBD2. The V and J ends lost 2 bases and 5 bases, in that order; junction bases with no gene match: 3. The CDR3 is made up of 15 amino acids. Looked up from germline, CDR1 is MNHEY and CDR2 is SMNVEV (reference sequence).

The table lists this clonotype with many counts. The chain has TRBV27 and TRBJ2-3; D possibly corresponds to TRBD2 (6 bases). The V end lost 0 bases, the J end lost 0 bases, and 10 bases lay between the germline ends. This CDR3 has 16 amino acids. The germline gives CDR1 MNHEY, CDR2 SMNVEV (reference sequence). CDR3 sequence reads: CASSLSASASTDTQYF. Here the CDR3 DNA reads TGTGCCAGCAGTTTATCGGCTAGCGCGAGCACAGATACGCAGTATTTT.

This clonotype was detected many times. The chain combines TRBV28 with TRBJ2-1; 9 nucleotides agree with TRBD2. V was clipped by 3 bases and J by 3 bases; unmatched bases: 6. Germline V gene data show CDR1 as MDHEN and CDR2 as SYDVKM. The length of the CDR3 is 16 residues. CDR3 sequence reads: CASSLEREDSYNEQFF. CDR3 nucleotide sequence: TGTGCCAGCAGTTTGGAGCGGGAGGACAGCTACAATGAGCAGTTCTTC.

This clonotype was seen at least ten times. CDR3 amino acids: CASSSLPISETQYF. The CDR3 nucleotides read TGTGCCAGCAGCTCCCTACCCATCTCAGAGACCCAGTACTTC. V gene TRBV7-9 combines with J gene TRBJ2-5; no clear D. Trimming shortened V by 4 bases and J by 4 bases, and 13 bases separated the two germline ends. CDR3 length: 14 amino acids. Per germline, CDR1 SEHNR and CDR2 FQNEAQ (reference sequence).

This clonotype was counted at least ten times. CDR3 residues: CASSPATGGPSYNEQFF. The CDR3 DNA is TGTGCCAGCAGCCCAGCGACGGGAGGCCCCTCCTACAATGAGCAGTTCTTC. The rearrangement joins TRBV11-2 to TRBJ2-1; TRBD2 aligns across 7 bases. Trimming at V came to 5 bases and at J to 0 bases, leaving 10 bases not matched to a gene. The CDR3 extends over 17 amino acids. The V gene's germline CDR1 is SGHAT and CDR2 FQNNGV.

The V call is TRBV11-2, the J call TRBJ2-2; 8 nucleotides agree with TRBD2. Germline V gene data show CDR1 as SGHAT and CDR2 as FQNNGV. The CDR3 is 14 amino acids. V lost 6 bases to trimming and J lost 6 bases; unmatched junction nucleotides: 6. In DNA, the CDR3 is TGTGCCAGCAGTCAAAGCGGGAGTGCCGGGGAGCTGTTTTTT. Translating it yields CASSQSGSAGELFF. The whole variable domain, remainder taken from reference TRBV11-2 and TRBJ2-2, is EAGVAQSPRYKIIEKRQSVAFWCNPISGHATLYWYQQILGQGPKLLIQFQNNGVVDDSQLPKDRFSAERLKGVDSTLKIQPAKLEDSAVYLCASSQSGSAGELFFGEGSRLTVL.

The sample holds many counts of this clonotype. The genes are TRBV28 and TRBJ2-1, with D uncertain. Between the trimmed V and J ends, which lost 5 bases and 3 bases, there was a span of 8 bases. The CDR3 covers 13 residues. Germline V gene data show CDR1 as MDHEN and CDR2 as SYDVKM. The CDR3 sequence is CASSLELYNEQFF. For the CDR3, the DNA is TGTGCCAGCAGTCTAGAACTCTACAATGAGCAGTTCTTC.

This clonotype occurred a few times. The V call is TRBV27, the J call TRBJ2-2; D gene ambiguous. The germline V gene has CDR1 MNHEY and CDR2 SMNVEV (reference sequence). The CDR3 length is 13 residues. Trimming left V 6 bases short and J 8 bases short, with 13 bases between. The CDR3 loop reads CASREPPRGELFF. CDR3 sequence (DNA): TGTGCCAGCAGAGAGCCGCCTCGGGGGGAGCTGTTTTTT.

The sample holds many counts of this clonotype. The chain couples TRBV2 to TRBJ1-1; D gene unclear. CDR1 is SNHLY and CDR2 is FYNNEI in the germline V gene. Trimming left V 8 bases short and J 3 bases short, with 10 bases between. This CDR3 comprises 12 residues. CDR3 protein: CASGATYTEAFF. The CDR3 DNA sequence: TGTGCCAGCGGTGCGACTTACACTGAAGCTTTCTTT.